These 21 T cell receptor beta chains were sequenced from one sample in a study of CD8 T cells in ankylosing spondylitis. TCRdb reprocessed the 5' RACE reads with MiXCR, giving one entry per CDR3 protein. Of approximately 250,000 distinct CDR3 sequences listed, roughly 10% are singletons. The sequencing input was blood, either unsorted or a sorted T cell fraction (not recorded which). The source of these receptors is a male donor with ankylosing spondylitis or in good health (not recorded which).

There are many counts of this clonotype. V usage is TRBV12-3 or TRBV12-4 and J usage is TRBJ1-2; weak D call: TRBD1 (5 bases). Trimming left V 8 bases short and J 7 bases short, with 11 bases between. The CDR3 spans 11 residues. The CDR3: CASGRGSGYTF. The CDR3 DNA follows: TGTGCCAGCGGTCGGGGCTCTGGCTACACCTTC.

In this sample, this clonotype turned up a few times. This chain connects TRBV11-3 to TRBJ2-1, with 9 bases lining up with TRBD1. The V segment lost 6 bases and the J segment 5 bases; nucleotides outside the gene matches: 8. Germline CDR1 reads SGHNT; CDR2 reads YENEEA. CDR3 length equals 15 residues. CDR3 in amino acids: CASSLRTGADNEQFF. The CDR3 DNA is TGTGCCAGCAGTCTGAGGACAGGGGCAGACAATGAGCAGTTCTTC. Full variable domain (outside the CDR3, taken from reference TRBV11-3 and TRBJ2-1): EAGVVQSPRYKIIEKKQPVAFWCNPISGHNTLYWYLQNLGQGPELLIRYENEEAVDDSQLPKDRFSAERLKGVDSTLKIQPAELGDSAVYLCASSLRTGADNEQFFGPGTRLTVL.

For this clonotype: A much more abundant neighbour one base away suggests this may be a read error. The chain employs TRBV29-1 and TRBJ2-7, with 7 positions matching TRBD1. The CDR3 loop spans 12 amino acids. Germline lookup yields CDR1 SQVTM and CDR2 ANQGSEA. Unmatched junction bases numbered 7, after V lost 7 bases and J lost 4 bases. The CDR3 nucleotides read TGCAGCGCCAATAAGGGGGCGTACGAGCAGTACTTC. Translation: CSANKGAYEQYF.

This clonotype was detected many times. This chain connects TRBV12-3 or TRBV12-4 to TRBJ1-3; D is unclear. CDR3 length equals 15 residues. V gave up 5 bases and J gave up 0 bases, with 11 bases separating them. CDR3 DNA sequence: TGTGCCAGCAGTCCAACACGGGTCTCTGGAAACACCATATATTTT. Translation: CASSPTRVSGNTIYF.

This clonotype was seen repeatedly, ten times or more. Here the CDR3 DNA reads TGCAGTGTTCTAGAGACCAGCGGGGGGGCCAGGGAGACCCAGTACTTC. This sequence encodes CSVLETSGGARETQYF. V is TRBV20-1 and J is TRBJ2-5, with 10 bases fitting TRBD2. With 7 bases clipped from V and 5 bases from J, the junction kept 16 bases outside the gene matches. CDR1 and CDR2 (germline): DFQATT, SNEGSKA (reference sequence). The CDR3 length is 16 residues.

This clonotype came up a few times. The chain is built from TRBV5-1 and TRBJ1-2, with a weak D call TRBD1 (6 bases). With 2 bases removed from V and 8 bases from J, the gap between germline ends came to 19 bases. Germline V lookup: CDR1 SGHRS, CDR2 YFSETQ. The CDR3 has 15 amino acids. The CDR3 loop is CASSLSVGGYGGYTF. CDR3 DNA sequence: TGCGCCAGCAGCTTATCGGTAGGGGGATATGGAGGCTACACCTTC.

This clonotype was picked up many times. The chain couples TRBV5-1 to TRBJ1-2; the D gene is possibly TRBD1 (6 bases). Trimming took 4 bases from V and 3 from J, leaving 22 bases between them. The CDR3 totals 17 residues. Germline-derived CDR1 and CDR2 are SGHRS and YFSETQ. CDR3: CASSPQGRQVLDYGYTF. CDR3 nucleotide sequence: TGCGCCAGCAGCCCGCAGGGTCGACAGGTTCTGGACTATGGCTACACCTTC.

This clonotype was detected many times. V gene TRBV6-2 or TRBV6-3 combines with J gene TRBJ2-1; D possibly corresponds to TRBD2 (5 bases). The CDR3 is made up of 11 amino acids. Trimming removed 5 bases at V and 10 bases at J, with 9 bases between. Germline assignment: CDR1 MNHEY and CDR2 SVGEGT. In DNA form, the CDR3 reads TGTGCCAGCAGTGTCTGGAGGGAGCAGTTCTTC. The encoded protein is CASSVWREQFF.

Regarding this clonotype: It may be a read error: a sequence one base away is much more abundant. The chain uses TRBV5-4 and TRBJ2-7; D uncertain. This CDR3 has 11 amino acids. The V gene's germline CDR1 is SGHNT and CDR2 YYREEE (reference sequence). Trimming pared 4 bases from V and 5 bases from J, leaving 7 bases between. The CDR3 loop is CASSHGDEQYF. CDR3 nucleotides: TGTGCCAGCAGCCATGGGGACGAGCAGTACTTC.

As to this clonotype: This may come from a read error, since a much larger clone is one base off. The V call is TRBV6-1, the J call TRBJ2-1; 8 bases align to TRBD1. Germline CDR1 is MNHNS and CDR2 is SASEGT. The CDR3 is 16 residues long. Unmatched junction bases numbered 16, after V lost 10 bases and J lost 5 bases. This CDR3 reads CATSPYGQGSDNEQFF. CDR3 DNA sequence: TGTGCCACTTCGCCCTACGGACAGGGTAGCGACAATGAGCAGTTCTTC.

A note on this clonotype: Just one base apart from a much larger clone, this may be a read error. The chain employs TRBV7-2 and TRBJ2-7; D remains ambiguous. Germline CDR1 reads SGHTA; CDR2 reads FQGNSA. This CDR3 is built from 15 residues. The CDR3 here is CASSLVEWASYGQYF. CDR3 in DNA: TGTGCCAGCAGCTTAGTGGAATGGGCCTCCTACGGGCAGTACTTC.

This chain links TRBV12-2 with TRBJ2-7; TRBD2, the table's D call, lacks a check against the DNA. TRBV12-2 is a documented pseudogene. This CDR3 contains 16 residues. The CDR3 here is CASRLIQAGLSYEQYF. CDR3 sequence (DNA): TGTGCAAGTCGCTTAATTCAAGCGGGACTTTCCTACGAGCAGTACTTC.

This clonotype appeared a few times. CDR3 sequence (DNA): TGTGCCTGGAGTGTACAAACAGGCCGCCTAGCCAAAAACATTCAGTACTTC. It specifies CAWSVQTGRLAKNIQYF. The rearrangement joins TRBV30 to TRBJ2-4; possible D gene TRBD1, 5 bases. Germline values: CDR1 GTSNPN, CDR2 SVGIG (reference sequence). The CDR3 totals 17 residues. V was shortened by 0 bases and J by 0 bases, with 15 bases between the two germline ends. Using reference TRBV30 and TRBJ2-4 for the parts outside the CDR3, the full variable domain is SQTIHQWPATLVQPVGSPLSLECTVEGTSNPNLYWYRQAAGRGLQLLFYSVGIGQISSEVPQNLSASRPQDRQFILSSKKLLLSDSGFYLCAWSVQTGRLAKNIQYFGAGTRLSVL.

The chain has TRBV3-1 and TRBJ2-3; no clear D gene. Between the trimmed V and J ends, which lost 0 bases and 1 base, there was a span of 8 bases. Germline values: CDR1 LGHDT, CDR2 YNNKEL (reference sequence). CDR3 length: 15 amino acids. The DNA for the CDR3 is TGTGCCAGCAGCCAAGATCCCAGCGGCACAGATACGCAGTATTTT. Translating it yields CASSQDPSGTDTQYF.

This clonotype was seen repeatedly, ten times or more. For the CDR3, the DNA is TGCGCCAGCAGCTTGGCCCCGACAGGGATGAACACTGAAGCTTTCTTT. Protein product: CASSLAPTGMNTEAFF. The chain is built from TRBV5-1 and TRBJ1-1; 7 bases are a match to TRBD1. J lost 0 bases, V lost 0 bases, and 5 bases had no gene match. The germline gives CDR1 SGHRS, CDR2 YFSETQ. CDR3 length equals 16 residues.

This clonotype was picked up many times. This sequence joins TRBV4-1 and TRBJ2-2; D is ambiguous. This CDR3 is built from 17 residues. The V gene lost 4 bases and the J gene lost 2 bases, with 17 bases spanning the gap. Germline lookup yields CDR1 MGHRA and CDR2 YSYEKL. The CDR3 DNA is TGCGCCAGCAGCCCGAGCAACCGCGGTAGAAACACCGGGGAGCTGTTTTTT. This gives the protein CASSPSNRGRNTGELFF.

This clonotype occurred many times. The V gene is TRBV2, the J gene TRBJ1-2, with D possibly being TRBD1 (5 bases). This CDR3 region has 13 residues. V was trimmed by 11 bases and J by 2 bases, leaving 15 bases between them. CDR1 is SNHLY, CDR2 FYNNEI, per germline. The CDR3, as DNA: TGTGCCCTCGGCCCTGGGGGGAACTATGGCTACACCTTC. This gives the protein CALGPGGNYGYTF.

This clonotype was found many times. The CDR3 region is CASSSLGQGRTEQYF. The CDR3 DNA follows: TGTGCCAGCAGTTCCCTGGGACAGGGACGTACAGAGCAGTACTTC. J is TRBJ2-7 and V is TRBV27; 9 nucleotides line up with TRBD1. Germline V lookup: CDR1 MNHEY, CDR2 SMNVEV (reference sequence). V lost 4 bases and J lost 7; bases outside the gene matches: 11. This CDR3 spans 15 amino acids.

This clonotype has at least ten counts. The V call is TRBV20-1, the J call TRBJ2-7; D is undetermined. Between the trimmed V and J ends, which lost 6 bases and 0 bases, there was a span of 9 bases. From germline, CDR1 is DFQATT and CDR2 SNEGSKA (reference sequence). The CDR3 has 12 amino acids. Here the CDR3 reads CSAEQNSYEQYF. CDR3 in DNA: TGCAGTGCGGAACAGAACTCCTACGAGCAGTACTTC.

Ten or more counts support this clonotype. DNA for the CDR3: TGCAGTGCTGGCGGGACAGGGGTTGGGGCTTTCTTT. Translated: CSAGGTGVGAFF. The gene calls are TRBV20-1 and TRBJ1-1; 10 bases map to TRBD1. The J segment lost 11 bases and the V segment lost 5 bases, leaving 8 bases of the junction unmatched. CDR1 is DFQATT and CDR2 is SNEGSKA in the germline V gene (reference sequence). The CDR3 sequence is 12 residues long.

This clonotype has a count of ten or more. V gene TRBV10-3 combines with J gene TRBJ2-7, with 13 bases fitting TRBD2. Germline V gene data show CDR1 as ENHRY and CDR2 as SYGVKD. The CDR3 length is 13 residues. The ends lost 8 bases at V and 6 bases at J; junction bases unmatched: 4. The CDR3: CAIPGLAGFEQYF. For the CDR3, the DNA is TGTGCCATCCCGGGACTAGCGGGGTTCGAGCAGTACTTC.